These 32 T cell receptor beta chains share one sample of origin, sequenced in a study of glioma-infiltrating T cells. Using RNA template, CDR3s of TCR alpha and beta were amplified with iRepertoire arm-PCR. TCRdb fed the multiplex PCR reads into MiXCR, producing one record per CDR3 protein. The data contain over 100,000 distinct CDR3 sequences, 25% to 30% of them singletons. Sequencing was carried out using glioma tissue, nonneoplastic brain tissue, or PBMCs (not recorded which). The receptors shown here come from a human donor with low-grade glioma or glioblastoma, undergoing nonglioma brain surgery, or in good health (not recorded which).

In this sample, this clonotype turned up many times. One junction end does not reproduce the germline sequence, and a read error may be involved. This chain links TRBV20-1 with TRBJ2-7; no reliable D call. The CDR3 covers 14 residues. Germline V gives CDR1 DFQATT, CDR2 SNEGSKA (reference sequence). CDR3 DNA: TGCAGTGCTGGAGACACTTCGAGCTCCTACGAGCAGTACTTC. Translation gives CSAGDTSSSYEQYF.

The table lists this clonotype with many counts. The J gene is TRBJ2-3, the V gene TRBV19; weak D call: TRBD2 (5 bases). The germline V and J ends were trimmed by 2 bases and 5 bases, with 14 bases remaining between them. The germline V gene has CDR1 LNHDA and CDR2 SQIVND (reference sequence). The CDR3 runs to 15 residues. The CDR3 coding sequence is TGTGCCAGTAGTATATCGGGGTCCGCCGAAGATACGCAGTATTTT. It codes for CASSISGSAEDTQYF.

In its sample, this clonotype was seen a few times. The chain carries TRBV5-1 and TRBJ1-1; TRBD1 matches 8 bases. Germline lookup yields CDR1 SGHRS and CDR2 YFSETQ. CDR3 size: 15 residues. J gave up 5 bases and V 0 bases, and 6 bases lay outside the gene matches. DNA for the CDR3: TGCGCCAGCAGCTTGGAAAACACAGGGGGAACTGAAGCTTTCTTT. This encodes CASSLENTGGTEAFF.

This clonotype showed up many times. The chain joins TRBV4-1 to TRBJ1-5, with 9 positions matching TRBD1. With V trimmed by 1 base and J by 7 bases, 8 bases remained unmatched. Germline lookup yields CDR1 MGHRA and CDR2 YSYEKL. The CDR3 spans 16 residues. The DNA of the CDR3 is TGCGCCAGCAGCCAAGGGGGGGACAGGGCAAACCAGCCCCAGCATTTT. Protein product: CASSQGGDRANQPQHF.

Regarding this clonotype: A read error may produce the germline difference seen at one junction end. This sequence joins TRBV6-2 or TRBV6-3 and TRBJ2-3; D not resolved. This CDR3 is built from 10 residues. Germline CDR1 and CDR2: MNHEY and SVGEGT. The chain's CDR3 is CSSAANTQYF. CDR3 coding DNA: TGTTCCAGTGCCGCGAATACGCAGTATTTT.

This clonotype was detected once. CDR3 in DNA: TGTGCCAGCAGCGGGCTAGCGGTTTTCATGGGTACAGATACGCAGTATTTT. Its translation is CASSGLAVFMGTDTQYF. V is TRBV11-2 and J is TRBJ2-3, with 7 bases that match TRBD2. CDR1 and CDR2 (germline): SGHAT, FQNNGV. V lost 5 bases to trimming and J lost 3 bases; unmatched junction nucleotides: 14. This CDR3 is built from 17 residues.

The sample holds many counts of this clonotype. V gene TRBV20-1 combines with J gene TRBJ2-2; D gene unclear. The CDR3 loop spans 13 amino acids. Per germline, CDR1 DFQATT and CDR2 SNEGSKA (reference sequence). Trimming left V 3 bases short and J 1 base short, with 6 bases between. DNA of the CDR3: TGCAGTGCTAGCCCCAGGAACACCGGGGAGCTGTTTTTT. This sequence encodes CSASPRNTGELFF.

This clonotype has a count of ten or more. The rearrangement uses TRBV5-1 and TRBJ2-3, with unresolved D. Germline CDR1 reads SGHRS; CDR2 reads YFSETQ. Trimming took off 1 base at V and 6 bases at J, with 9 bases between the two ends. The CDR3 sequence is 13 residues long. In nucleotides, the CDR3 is TGCGCCAGCAGCTTGCAAGGCCCGGATACGCAGTATTTT. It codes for CASSLQGPDTQYF.

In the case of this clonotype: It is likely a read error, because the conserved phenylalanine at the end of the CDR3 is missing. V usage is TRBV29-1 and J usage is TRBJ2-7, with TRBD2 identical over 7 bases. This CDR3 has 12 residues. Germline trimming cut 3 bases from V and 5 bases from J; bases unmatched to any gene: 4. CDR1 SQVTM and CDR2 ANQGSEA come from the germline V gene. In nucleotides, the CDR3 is TGCAGCGTTGACGGGGGAGGGGACGAGCAGTACATC. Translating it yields CSVDGGGDEQYI.

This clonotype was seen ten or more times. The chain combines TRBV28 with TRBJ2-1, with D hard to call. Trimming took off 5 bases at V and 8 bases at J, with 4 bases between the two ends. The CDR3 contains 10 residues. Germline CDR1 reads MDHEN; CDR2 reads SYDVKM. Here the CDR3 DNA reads TGTGCCAGCAGTAGGTATGAGCAGTTCTTC. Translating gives CASSRYEQFF.

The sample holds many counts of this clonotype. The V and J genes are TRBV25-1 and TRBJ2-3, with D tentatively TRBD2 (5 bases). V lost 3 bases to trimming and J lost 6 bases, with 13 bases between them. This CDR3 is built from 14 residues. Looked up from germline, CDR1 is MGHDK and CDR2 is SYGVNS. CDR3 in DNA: TGTGCCAGCAGTGACGCACTGACGGGGGATACGCAGTATTTT. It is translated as CASSDALTGDTQYF.

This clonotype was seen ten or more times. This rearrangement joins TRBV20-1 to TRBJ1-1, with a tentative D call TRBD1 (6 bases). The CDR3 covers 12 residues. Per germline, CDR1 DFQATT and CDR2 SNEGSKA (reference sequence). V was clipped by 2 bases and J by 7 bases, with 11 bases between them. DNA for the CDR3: TGCAGTGCTAGAAGGCAGGGACATGAAGCTTTCTTT. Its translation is CSARRQGHEAFF.

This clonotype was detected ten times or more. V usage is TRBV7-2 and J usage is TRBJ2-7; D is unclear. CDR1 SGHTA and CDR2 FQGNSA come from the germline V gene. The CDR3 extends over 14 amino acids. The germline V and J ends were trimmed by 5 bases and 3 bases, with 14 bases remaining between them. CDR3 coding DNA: TGTGCCAGCAGCCGCGGAGCAGAAATCTACGAGCAGTACTTC. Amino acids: CASSRGAEIYEQYF.

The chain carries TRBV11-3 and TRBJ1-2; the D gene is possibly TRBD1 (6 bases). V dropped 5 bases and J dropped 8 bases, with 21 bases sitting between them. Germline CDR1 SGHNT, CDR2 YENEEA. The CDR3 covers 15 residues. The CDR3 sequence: CASSVATGVPKGYTF. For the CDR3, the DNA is TGTGCCAGCAGCGTCGCGACAGGTGTACCTAAGGGCTACACCTTC.

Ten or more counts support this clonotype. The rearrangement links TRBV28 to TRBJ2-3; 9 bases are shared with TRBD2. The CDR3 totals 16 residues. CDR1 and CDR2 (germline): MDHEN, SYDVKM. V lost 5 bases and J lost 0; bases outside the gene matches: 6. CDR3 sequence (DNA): TGTGCCAGCAGTCGAGGACTAGCGACTAGCACAGATACGCAGTATTTT. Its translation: CASSRGLATSTDTQYF.

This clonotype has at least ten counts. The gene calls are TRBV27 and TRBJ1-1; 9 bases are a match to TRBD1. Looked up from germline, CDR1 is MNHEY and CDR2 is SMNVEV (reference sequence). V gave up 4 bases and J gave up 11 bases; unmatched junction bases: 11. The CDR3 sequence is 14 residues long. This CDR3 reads CASSSRGFDRGAFF. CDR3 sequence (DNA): TGTGCCAGCAGTTCCAGGGGCTTCGACAGGGGGGCTTTCTTT.

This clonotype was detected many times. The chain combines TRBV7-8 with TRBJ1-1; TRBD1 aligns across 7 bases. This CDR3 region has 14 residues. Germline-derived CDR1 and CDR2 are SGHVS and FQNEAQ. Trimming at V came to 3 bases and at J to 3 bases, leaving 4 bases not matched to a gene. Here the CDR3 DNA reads TGTGCCAGCAGCTTTCAGGGGGGAGACACTGAAGCTTTCTTT. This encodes CASSFQGGDTEAFF.

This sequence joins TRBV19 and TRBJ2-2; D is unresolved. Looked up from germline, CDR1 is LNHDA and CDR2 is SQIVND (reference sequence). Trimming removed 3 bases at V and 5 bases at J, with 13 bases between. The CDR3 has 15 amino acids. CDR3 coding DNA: TGTGCCAGTAGTATCGCCGGGCAGGCGACCGGGGAGCTGTTTTTT. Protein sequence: CASSIAGQATGELFF.

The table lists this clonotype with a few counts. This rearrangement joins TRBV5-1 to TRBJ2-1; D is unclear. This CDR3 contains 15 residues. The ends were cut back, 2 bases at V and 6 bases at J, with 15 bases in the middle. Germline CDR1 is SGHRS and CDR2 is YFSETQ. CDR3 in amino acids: CASSFIGGERNEQFF. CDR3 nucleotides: TGCGCCAGCAGCTTTATCGGCGGCGAGCGCAATGAGCAGTTCTTC.

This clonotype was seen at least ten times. Written as DNA, the CDR3 is TGTGCCAGCAGTTGGGACCCGCGGACGAGCTACACCTTC. This sequence encodes CASSWDPRTSYTF. This chain links TRBV6-1 with TRBJ1-2; the D gene is possibly TRBD1 (5 bases). The germline V gene encodes CDR1 MNHNS and CDR2 SASEGT. With 5 bases removed from V and 9 bases from J, the gap between germline ends came to 16 bases. This CDR3 has 13 residues.

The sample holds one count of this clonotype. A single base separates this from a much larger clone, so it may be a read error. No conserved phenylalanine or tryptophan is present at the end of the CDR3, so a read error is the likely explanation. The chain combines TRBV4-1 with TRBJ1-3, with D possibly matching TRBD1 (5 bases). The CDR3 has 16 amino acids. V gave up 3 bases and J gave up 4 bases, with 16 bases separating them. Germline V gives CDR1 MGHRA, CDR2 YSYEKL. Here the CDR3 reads CASSQVTGKNGNTIYL. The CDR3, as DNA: TGCGCCAGCAGCCAGGTTACAGGCAAAAACGGAAACACCATATATCTT.

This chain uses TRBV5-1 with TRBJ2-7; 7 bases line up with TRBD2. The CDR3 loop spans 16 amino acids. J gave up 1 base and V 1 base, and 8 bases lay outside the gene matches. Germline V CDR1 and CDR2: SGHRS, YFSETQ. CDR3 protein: CASSLSGTAISYEQYF. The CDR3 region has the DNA TGCGCCAGCAGCTTGAGCGGGACTGCCATATCCTACGAGCAGTACTTC.

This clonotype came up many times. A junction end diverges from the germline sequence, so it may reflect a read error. The CDR3: CASTQFGQGDF. CDR3 in DNA: TGTGCCAGCACCCAATTCGGACAGGGCGACTTC. The V and J genes are TRBV11-2 and TRBJ1-2, with 8 bases matching TRBD1. The CDR3 contains 11 residues. The V gene's germline CDR1 is SGHAT and CDR2 FQNNGV.

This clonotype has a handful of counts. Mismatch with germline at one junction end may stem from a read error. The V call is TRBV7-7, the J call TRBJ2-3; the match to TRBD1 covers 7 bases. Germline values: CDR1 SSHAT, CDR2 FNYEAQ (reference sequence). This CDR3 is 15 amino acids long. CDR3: CASSLRGLGTDTQYF. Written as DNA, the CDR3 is TGTGCTAGCAGCTTAAGGGGGCTGGGCACAGATACGCAGTATTTT.

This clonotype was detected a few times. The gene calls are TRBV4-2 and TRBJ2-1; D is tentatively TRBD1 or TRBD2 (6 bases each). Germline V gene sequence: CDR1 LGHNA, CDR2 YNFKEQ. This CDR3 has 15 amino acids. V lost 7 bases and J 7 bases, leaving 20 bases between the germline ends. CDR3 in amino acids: CASTFGEGGGNEQFF. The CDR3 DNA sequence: TGTGCCAGCACCTTCGGCGAGGGGGGCGGAAATGAGCAGTTCTTC.

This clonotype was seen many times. The CDR3 spells CSARDLNKGVTNEQFF. The DNA of the CDR3 is TGCAGTGCTAGAGATCTGAATAAAGGTGTCACCAATGAGCAGTTCTTC. The chain has TRBV20-1 and TRBJ2-1; D not certain. Trimming took off 0 bases at V and 6 bases at J, with 18 bases between the two ends. This CDR3 comprises 16 residues. CDR1 and CDR2 from the germline V gene are DFQATT and SNEGSKA (reference sequence).

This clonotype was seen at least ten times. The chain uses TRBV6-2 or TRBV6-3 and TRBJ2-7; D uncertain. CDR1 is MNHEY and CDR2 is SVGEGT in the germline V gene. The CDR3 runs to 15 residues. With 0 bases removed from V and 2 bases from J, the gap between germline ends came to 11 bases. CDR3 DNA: TGTGCCAGCAGTTACTCCCCCGAAACTACCTACGAGCAGTACTTC. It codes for CASSYSPETTYEQYF.

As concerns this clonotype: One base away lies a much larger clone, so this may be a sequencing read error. The CDR3 nucleotides are TGTGCCAGCAGTCGACCCGACAGGAACACTGAAGCTTACTTT. Translated: CASSRPDRNTEAYF. The chain couples TRBV12-3 or TRBV12-4 to TRBJ1-1; D is possibly TRBD1 (6 bases). This CDR3 region has 14 residues.

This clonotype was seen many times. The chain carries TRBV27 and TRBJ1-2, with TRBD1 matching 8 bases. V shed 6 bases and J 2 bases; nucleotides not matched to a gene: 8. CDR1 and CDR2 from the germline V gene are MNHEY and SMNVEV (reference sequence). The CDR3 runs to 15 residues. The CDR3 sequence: CASRGGQGPNYGYTF. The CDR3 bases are TGTGCCAGCAGGGGCGGACAGGGCCCCAACTATGGCTACACCTTC.

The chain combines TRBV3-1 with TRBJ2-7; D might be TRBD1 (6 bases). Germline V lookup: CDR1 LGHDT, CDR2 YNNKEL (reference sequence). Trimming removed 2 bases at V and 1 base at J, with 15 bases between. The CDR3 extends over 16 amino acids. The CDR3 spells CASSQRTGTLSYEQYF. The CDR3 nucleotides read TGTGCCAGCAGCCAACGTACCGGGACACTTTCCTACGAGCAGTACTTC.

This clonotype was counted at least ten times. The DNA of the CDR3 is TGTGCCAGCAAGACCCCCGGACTGCGGGCCCAACACACTGAAGCTTTCTTT. Residues: CASKTPGLRAQHTEAFF. This rearrangement joins TRBV6-2 or TRBV6-3 to TRBJ1-1; D unclear. V was trimmed by 7 bases and J by 3 bases, leaving 24 bases between them. Germline CDR1 MNHEY, CDR2 SVGEGT. This CDR3 contains 17 residues.

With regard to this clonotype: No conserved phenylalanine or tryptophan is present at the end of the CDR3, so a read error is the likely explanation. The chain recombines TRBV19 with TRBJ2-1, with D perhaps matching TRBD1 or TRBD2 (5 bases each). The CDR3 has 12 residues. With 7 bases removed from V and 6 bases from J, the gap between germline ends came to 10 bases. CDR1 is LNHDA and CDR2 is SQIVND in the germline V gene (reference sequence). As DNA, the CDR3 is TGTGCCAGTACCCGGGGCATCAATGAGCAGTTCCTC. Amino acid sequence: CASTRGINEQFL.